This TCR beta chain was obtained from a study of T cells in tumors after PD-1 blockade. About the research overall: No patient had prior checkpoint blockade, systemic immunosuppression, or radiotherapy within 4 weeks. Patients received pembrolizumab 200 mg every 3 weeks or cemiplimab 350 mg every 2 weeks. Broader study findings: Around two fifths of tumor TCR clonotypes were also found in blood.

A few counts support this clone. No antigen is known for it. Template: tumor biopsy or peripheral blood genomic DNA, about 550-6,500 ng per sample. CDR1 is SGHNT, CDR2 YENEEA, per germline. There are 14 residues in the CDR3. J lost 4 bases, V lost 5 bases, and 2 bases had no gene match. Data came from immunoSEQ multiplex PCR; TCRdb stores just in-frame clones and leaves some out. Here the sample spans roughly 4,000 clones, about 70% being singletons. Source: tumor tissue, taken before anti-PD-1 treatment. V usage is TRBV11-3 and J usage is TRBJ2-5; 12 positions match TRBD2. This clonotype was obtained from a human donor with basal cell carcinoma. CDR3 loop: CASSKGLAGETQYF. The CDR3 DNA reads TGTGCCAGCAGCAAGGGACTAGCGGGAGAGACCCAGTACTTC.